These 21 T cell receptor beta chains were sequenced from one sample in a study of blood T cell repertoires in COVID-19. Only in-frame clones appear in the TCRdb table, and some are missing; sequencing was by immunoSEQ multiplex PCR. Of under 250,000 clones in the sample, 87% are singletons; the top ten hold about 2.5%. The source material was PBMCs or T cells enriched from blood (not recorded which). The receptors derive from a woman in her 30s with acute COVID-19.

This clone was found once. Here the CDR3 reads CASSQDLYSGGSYIEQYF. The CDR3 region has the DNA TGCGCCAGCAGCCAAGATCTTTATAGCGGGGGGTCGTACATCGAGCAGTACTTC. The chain recombines TRBV4-1 with TRBJ2-7; 10 bases line up with TRBD2. Germline assignment: CDR1 MGHRA and CDR2 YSYEKL. V shed 0 bases and J 6 bases; nucleotides not matched to a gene: 14. This CDR3 is built from 18 residues.

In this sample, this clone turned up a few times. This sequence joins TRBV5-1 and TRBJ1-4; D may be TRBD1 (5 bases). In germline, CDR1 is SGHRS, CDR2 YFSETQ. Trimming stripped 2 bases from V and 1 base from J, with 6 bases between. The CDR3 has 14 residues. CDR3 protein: CASSFDRTNEKLFF. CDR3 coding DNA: TGCGCCAGCAGCTTTGACAGAACTAATGAAAAACTGTTTTTT.

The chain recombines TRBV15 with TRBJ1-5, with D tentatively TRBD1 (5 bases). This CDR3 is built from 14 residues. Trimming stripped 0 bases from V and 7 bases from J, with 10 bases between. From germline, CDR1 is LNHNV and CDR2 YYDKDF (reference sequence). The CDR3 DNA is TGTGCCACCAGCAGAGACAGGGAAGCGCAGCCCCAGCATTTT. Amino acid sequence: CATSRDREAQPQHF.

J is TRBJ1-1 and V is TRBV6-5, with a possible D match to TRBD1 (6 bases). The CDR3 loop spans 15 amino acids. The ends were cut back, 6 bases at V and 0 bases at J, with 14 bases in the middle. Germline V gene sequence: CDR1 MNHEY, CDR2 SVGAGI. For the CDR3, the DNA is TGTGCCAGCAGCCCGGACAGACGAATGAACACTGAAGCTTTCTTT. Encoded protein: CASSPDRRMNTEAFF.

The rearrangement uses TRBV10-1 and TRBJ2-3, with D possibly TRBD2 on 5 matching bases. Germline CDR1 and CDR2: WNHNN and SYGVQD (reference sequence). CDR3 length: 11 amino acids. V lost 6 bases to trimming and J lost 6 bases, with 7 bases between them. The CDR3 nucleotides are TGCGCCAGCAGCGGAGGCGATACGCAGTATTTT. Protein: CASSGGDTQYF.

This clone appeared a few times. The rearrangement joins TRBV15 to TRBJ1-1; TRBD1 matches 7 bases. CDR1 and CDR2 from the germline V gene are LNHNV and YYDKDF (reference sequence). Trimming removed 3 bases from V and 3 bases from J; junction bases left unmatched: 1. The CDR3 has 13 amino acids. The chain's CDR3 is CATSRGQYTEAFF. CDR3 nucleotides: TGTGCCACCAGCAGGGGACAGTACACTGAAGCTTTCTTT.

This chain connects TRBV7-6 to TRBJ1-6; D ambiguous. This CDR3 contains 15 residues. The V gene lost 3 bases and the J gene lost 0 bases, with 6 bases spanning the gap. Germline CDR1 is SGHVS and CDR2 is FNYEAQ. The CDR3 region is CASSFRGSYNSPLHF. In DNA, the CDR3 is TGTGCCAGCAGCTTCCGAGGCTCCTATAATTCACCCCTCCACTTT.

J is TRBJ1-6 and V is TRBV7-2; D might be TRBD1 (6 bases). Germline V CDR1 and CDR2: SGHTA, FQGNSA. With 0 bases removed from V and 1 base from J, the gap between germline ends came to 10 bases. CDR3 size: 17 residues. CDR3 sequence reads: CASSLAQGSSYNSPLHF. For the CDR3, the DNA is TGTGCCAGCAGCTTAGCGCAGGGGTCATCCTATAATTCACCCCTCCACTTT.

The CDR3 region is CASSPSSGGADTQYF. Here the CDR3 DNA reads TGTGCCAGCAGCCCGTCTAGCGGCGGTGCAGATACGCAGTATTTT. This chain uses TRBV7-6 with TRBJ2-3; the match to TRBD2 covers 7 bases. Germline V gene lookup returns CDR1 SGHVS and CDR2 FNYEAQ. CDR3 length: 15 residues. V gave up 5 bases and J gave up 4 bases; unmatched junction bases: 9.

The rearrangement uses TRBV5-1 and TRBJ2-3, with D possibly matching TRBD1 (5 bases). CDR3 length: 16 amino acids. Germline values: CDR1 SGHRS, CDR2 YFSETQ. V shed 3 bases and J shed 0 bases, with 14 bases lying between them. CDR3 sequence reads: CASSSAYRSSTDTQYF. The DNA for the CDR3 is TGCGCCAGCAGCTCCGCGTACAGGAGTAGCACAGATACGCAGTATTTT. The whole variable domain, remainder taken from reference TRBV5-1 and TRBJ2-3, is KAGVTQTPRYLIKTRGQQVTLSCSPISGHRSVSWYQQTPGQGLQFLFEYFSETQRNKGNFPGRFSGRQFSNSRSEMNVSTLELGDSALYLCASSSAYRSSTDTQYFGPGTRLTVL.

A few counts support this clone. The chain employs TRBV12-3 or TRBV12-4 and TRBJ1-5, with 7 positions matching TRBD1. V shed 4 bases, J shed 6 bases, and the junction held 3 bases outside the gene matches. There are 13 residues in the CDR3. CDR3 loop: CASSSGGGQPQHF. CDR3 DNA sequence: TGTGCCAGCAGTTCAGGGGGAGGTCAGCCCCAGCATTTT.

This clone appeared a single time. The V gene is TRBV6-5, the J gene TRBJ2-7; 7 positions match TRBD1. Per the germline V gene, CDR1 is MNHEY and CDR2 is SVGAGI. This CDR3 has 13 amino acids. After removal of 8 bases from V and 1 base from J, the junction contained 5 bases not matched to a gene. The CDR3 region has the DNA TGTGCCAGCCAAATGGACAGGTCCTACGAGCAGTACTTC. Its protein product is CASQMDRSYEQYF.

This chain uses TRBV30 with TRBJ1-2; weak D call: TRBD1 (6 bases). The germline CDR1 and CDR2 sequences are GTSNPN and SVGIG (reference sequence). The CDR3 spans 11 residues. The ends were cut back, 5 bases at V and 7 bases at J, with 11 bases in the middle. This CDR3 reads CAWGRQVGYTF. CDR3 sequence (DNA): TGTGCCTGGGGGAGACAGGTTGGCTACACCTTC.

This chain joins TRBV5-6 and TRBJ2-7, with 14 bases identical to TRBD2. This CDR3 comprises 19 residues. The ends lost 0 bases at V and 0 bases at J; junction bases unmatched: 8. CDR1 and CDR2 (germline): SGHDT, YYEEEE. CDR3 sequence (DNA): TGTGCCAGCAGCTTGGAGGGACTAGCGGGGGTCAGAAGCTCCTACGAGCAGTACTTC. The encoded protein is CASSLEGLAGVRSSYEQYF.

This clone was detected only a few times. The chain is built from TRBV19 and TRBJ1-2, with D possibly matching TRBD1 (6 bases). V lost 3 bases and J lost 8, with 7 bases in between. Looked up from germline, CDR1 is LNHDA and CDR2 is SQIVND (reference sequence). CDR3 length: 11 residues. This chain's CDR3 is CASSMGAGYTF. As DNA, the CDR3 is TGTGCCAGTAGTATGGGGGCCGGCTACACCTTC.

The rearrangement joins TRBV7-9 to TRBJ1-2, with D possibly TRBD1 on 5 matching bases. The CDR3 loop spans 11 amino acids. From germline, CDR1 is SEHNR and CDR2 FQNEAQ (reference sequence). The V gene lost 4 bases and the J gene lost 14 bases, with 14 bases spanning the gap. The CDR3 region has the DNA TGTGCCAGCAGCTCGATGACAGCGGGTACCTTC. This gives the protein CASSSMTAGTF. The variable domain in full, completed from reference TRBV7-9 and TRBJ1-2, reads DTGVSQNPRHKITKRGQNVTFRCDPISEHNRLYWYRQTLGQGPEFLTYFQNEAQLEKSRLLSDRFSAERPKGSFSTLEIQRTEQGDSAMYLCASSSMTAGTFGSGTRLTVV.

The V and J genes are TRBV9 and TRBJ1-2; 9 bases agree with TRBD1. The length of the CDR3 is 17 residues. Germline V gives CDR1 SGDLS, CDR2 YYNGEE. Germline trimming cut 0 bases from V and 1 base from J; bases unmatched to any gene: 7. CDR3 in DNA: TGTGCCAGCAGCGTAGGGGCCGGACAGGGGCATAACTATGGCTACACCTTC. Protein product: CASSVGAGQGHNYGYTF.

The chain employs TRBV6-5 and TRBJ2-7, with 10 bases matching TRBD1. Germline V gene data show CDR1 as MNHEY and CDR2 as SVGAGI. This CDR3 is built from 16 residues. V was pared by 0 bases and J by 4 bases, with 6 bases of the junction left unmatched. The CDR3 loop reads CASSYSLGDRGYEQYF. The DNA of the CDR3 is TGTGCCAGCAGTTACTCGTTAGGGGACAGGGGTTACGAGCAGTACTTC.

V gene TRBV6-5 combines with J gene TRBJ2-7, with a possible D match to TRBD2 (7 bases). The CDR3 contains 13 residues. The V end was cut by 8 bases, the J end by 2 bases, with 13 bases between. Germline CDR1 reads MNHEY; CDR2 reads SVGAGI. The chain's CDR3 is CASGWGGPYEQYF. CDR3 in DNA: TGTGCCAGCGGATGGGGGGGCCCCTACGAGCAGTACTTC.

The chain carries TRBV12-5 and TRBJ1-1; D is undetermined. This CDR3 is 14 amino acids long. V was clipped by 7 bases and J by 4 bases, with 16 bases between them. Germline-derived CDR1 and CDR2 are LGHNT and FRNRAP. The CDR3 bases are TGTGCTAGTGCCCCCCCGGGAGGAGGCACTGAAGCTTTCTTT. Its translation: CASAPPGGGTEAFF.

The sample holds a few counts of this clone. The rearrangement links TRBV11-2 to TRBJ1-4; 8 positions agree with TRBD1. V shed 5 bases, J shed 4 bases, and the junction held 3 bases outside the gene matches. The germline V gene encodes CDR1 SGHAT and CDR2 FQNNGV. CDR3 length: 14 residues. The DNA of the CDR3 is TGTGCCAGCAGCCTGGACAGGGTTAATGAAAAACTGTTTTTT. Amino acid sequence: CASSLDRVNEKLFF. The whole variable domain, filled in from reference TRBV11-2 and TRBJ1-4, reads EAGVAQSPRYKIIEKRQSVAFWCNPISGHATLYWYQQILGQGPKLLIQFQNNGVVDDSQLPKDRFSAERLKGVDSTLKIQPAKLEDSAVYLCASSLDRVNEKLFFGSGTQLSVL.